The entry below describes one T cell receptor beta chain. Its specificity is not known. The data derive from a study of CD8 T cells in Susac syndrome. Study-wide context: Among sequenced Susac syndrome patients, roughly 6 had active disease and about eight were in remission.

V was clipped by 5 bases and J by 0 bases, with 19 bases between them. The CDR3 runs 17 residues. The germline V gene has CDR1 SEHNR and CDR2 FQNEAQ (reference sequence). Reverse transcription of about 0.45 to 1 ug RNA was carried out with random hexamers. Each CDR3 protein is one row after TCRdb ran MiXCR on the immunoSEQ multiplex PCR reads. The profile covers about 180,000 distinct CDR3 sequences, with roughly 94% appearing a single time and approximately 0.099% taken by the ten largest. From blood CD8+ and CD4+ T cells, TCR beta sequences were generated. Findings of the study overall: CD4+ repertoires of Susac syndrome patients lacked detectable clonal expansion.

This TCR came from a human donor with Susac syndrome. Source material: CD4+ T cells from PBMCs. The chain is built from TRBV7-9 and TRBJ2-5, with a weak D call TRBD2 (7 bases). The CDR3 protein is CASSSARRGAYQETQYF. The CDR3 bases are TGTGCCAGCAGCAGCGCCCGCCGGGGGGCGTACCAAGAGACCCAGTACTTC.